This T cell receptor (beta chain) is from a study of cytomegalovirus exposure and HLA in healthy donors. Study-level background: According to later analysis, the same platform produced the roughly 120 validation and 600 to 800 first-cohort repertoires. Findings and limits, study-wide: A few of the chains that were CMV-associated were confirmed in vitro to be specific for CMV antigens. The study designated 150 or so TCR beta chains cytomegalovirus-associated.

Generated by immunoSEQ multiplex PCR, the TCRdb table keeps only in-frame clones and is missing some. The sample has around 74,000 clones, just under 85% seen once. The length of the CDR3 is 16 residues. CDR1 is LGHNA and CDR2 is YSLEER in the germline V gene. The germline V and J ends were trimmed by 0 bases and 8 bases, with 19 bases remaining between them. A remark on this clone: Its antigen is currently unknown.

The receptor was derived from a man under 40 in good health and CMV-seronegative. The source material was PBMCs. The chain is built from TRBV4-3 and TRBJ1-2, with D unclear. The CDR3 DNA follows: TGCGCCAGCAGCCAAGAGGTTGAGACGGCCACCGGGGGCTACACCTTC. Translation gives CASSQEVETATGGYTF.